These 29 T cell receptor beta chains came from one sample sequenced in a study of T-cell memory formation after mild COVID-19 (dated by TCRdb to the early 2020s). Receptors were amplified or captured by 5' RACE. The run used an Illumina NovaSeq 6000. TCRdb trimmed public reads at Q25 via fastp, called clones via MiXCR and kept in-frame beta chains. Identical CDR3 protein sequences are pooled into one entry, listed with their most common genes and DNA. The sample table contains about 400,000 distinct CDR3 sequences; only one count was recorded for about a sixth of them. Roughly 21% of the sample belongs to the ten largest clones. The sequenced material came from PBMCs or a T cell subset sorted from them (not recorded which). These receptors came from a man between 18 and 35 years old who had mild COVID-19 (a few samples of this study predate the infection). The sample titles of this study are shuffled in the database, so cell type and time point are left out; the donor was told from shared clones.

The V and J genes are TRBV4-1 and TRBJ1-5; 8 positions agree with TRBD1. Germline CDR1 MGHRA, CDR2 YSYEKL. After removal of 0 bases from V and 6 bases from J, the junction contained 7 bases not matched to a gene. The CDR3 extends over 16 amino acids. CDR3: CASSQENRGYGQPQHF. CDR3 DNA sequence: TGCGCCAGCAGCCAAGAGAACAGGGGGTACGGTCAGCCCCAGCATTTT.

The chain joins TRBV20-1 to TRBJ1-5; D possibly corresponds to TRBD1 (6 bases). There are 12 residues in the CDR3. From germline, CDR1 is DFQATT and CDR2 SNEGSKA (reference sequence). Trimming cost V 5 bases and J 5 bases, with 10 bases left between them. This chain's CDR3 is CSAQQGDQPQHF. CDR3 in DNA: TGCAGTGCTCAACAGGGAGATCAGCCCCAGCATTTT.

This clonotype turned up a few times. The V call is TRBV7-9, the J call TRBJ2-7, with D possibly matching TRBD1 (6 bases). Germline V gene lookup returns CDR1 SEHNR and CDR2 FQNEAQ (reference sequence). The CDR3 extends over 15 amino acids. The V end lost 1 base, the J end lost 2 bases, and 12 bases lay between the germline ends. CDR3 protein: CASSLVGALPYEQYF. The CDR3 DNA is TGTGCCAGCAGCTTAGTGGGGGCTCTACCCTACGAGCAGTACTTC.

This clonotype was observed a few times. DNA of the CDR3: TGCGCCAGCAGCGCCATGACAGGGGGCCAAACTGAAGCTTTCTTT. It codes for CASSAMTGGQTEAFF. This sequence joins TRBV5-1 and TRBJ1-1; 10 bases are shared with TRBD1. CDR1 is SGHRS and CDR2 is YFSETQ in the germline V gene. CDR3 size: 15 residues. Germline trimming cut 4 bases from V and 5 bases from J; bases unmatched to any gene: 8.

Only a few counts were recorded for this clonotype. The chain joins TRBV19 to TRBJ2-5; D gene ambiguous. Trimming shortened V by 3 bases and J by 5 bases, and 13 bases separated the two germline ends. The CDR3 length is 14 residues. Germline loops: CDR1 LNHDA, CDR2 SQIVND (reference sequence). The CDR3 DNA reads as TGTGCCAGTAGTATGGACCTTCGGCGGGAGACCCAGTACTTC. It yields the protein CASSMDLRRETQYF.

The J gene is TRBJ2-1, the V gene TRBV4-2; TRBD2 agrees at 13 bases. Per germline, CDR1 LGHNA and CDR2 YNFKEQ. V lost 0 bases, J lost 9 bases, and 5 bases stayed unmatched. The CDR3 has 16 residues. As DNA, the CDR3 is TGTGCCAGCAGCCAAGATTTTACTAGCGGGGGGGTTGAGCAGTTCTTC. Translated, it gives CASSQDFTSGGVEQFF.

DNA of the CDR3: TGCGCCAGCAGCTTGACAGGGAGTCTTTCAGGGGCCAACGTCCTGACTTTC. Its translation is CASSLTGSLSGANVLTF. The chain has TRBV5-1 and TRBJ2-6; D perhaps matches TRBD1 (6 bases). V was clipped by 1 base and J by 4 bases, with 15 bases between them. Germline loops: CDR1 SGHRS, CDR2 YFSETQ. CDR3 length: 17 residues. Full variable domain (remainder filled in from reference TRBV5-1 and TRBJ2-6): KAGVTQTPRYLIKTRGQQVTLSCSPISGHRSVSWYQQTPGQGLQFLFEYFSETQRNKGNFPGRFSGRQFSNSRSEMNVSTLELGDSALYLCASSLTGSLSGANVLTFGAGSRLTVL.

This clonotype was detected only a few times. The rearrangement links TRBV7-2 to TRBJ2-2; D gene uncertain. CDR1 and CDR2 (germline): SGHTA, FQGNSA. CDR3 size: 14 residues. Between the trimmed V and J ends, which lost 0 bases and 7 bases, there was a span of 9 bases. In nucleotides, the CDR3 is TGTGCCAGCAGCTTAGCACGAGAATACGGGGAGCTGTTTTTT. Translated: CASSLAREYGELFF.

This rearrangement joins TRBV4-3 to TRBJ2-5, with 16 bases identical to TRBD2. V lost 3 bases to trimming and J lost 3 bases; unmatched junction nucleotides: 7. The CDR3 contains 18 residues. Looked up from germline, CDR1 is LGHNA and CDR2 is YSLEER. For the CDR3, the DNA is TGCGCCAGCAGCCAGGGACTAGCGGGGGGGCCCACAGAAGAGACCCAGTACTTC. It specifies CASSQGLAGGPTEETQYF.

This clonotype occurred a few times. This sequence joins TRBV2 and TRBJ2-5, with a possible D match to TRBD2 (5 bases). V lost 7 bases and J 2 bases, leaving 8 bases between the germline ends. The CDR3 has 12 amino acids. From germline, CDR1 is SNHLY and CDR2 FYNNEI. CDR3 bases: TGTGCCAGCATCGGGGAACAAGAGACCCAGTACTTC. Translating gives CASIGEQETQYF.

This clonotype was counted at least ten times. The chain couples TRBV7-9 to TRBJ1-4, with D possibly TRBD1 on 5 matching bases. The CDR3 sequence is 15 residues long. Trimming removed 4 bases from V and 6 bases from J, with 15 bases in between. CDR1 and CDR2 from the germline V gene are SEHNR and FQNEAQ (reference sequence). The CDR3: CASSSLQDGHEKLFF. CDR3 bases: TGTGCCAGCAGCTCCTTACAGGATGGGCATGAAAAACTGTTTTTT. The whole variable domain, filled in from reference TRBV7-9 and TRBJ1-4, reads DTGVSQNPRHKITKRGQNVTFRCDPISEHNRLYWYRQTLGQGPEFLTYFQNEAQLEKSRLLSDRFSAERPKGSFSTLEIQRTEQGDSAMYLCASSSLQDGHEKLFFGSGTQLSVL.

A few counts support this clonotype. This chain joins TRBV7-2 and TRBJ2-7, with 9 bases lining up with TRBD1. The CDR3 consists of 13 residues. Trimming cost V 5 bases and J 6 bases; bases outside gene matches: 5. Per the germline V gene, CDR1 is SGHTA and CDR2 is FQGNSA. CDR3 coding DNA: TGTGCCAGCAGCCCGGGGACAGGGCGCGAGCAGTACTTC. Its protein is CASSPGTGREQYF.

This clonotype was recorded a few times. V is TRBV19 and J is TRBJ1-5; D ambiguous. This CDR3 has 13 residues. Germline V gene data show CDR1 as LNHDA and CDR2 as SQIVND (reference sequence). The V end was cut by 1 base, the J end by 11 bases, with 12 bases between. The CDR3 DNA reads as TGTGCCAGTAGTATAGGTGCGTCCCCGGCCCAGCATTTT. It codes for CASSIGASPAQHF.

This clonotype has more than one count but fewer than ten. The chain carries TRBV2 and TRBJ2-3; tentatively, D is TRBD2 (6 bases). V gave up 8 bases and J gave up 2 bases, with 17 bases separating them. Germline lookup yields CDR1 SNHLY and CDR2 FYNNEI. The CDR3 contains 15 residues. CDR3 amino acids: CASRRTGEHTDTQYF. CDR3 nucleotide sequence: TGTGCCAGCCGCCGCACGGGGGAACACACAGATACGCAGTATTTT.

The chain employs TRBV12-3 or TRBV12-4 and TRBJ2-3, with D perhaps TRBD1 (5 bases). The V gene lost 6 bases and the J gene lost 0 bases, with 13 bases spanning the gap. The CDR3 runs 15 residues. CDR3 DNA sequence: TGTGCCAGCAGCGTCAGACAGTCTAGCACAGATACGCAGTATTTT. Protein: CASSVRQSSTDTQYF.

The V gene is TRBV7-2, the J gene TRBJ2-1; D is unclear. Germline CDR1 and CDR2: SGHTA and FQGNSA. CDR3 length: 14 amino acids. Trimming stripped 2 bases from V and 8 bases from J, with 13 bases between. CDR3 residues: CASSLRSQWDEQFF. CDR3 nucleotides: TGTGCCAGCAGCTTACGGTCACAGTGGGATGAGCAGTTCTTC. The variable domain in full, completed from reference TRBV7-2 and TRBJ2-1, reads GAGVSQSPSNKVTEKGKDVELRCDPISGHTALYWYRQSLGQGLEFLIYFQGNSAPDKSGLPSDRFSAERTGGSVSTLTIQRTQQEDSAVYLCASSLRSQWDEQFFGPGTRLTVL.

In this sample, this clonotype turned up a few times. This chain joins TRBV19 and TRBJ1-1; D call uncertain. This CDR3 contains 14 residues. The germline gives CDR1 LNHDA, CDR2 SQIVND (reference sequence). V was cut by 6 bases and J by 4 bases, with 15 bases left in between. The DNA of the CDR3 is TGTGCCAGTAGACCGGTGGGCTCGGGCACTGAAGCTTTCTTT. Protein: CASRPVGSGTEAFF.

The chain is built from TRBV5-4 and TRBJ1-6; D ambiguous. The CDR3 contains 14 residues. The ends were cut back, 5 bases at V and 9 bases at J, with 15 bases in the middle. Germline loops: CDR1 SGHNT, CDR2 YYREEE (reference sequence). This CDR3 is CASSRTGEVSPLHF. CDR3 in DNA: TGTGCCAGCAGTCGGACGGGCGAGGTTTCACCCCTCCACTTT.

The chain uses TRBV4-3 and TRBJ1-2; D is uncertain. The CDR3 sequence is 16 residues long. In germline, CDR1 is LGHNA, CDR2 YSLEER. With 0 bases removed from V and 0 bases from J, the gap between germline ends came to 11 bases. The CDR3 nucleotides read TGCGCCAGCAGCCAAGATAGGCAGAGAACTAACTATGGCTACACCTTC. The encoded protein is CASSQDRQRTNYGYTF.

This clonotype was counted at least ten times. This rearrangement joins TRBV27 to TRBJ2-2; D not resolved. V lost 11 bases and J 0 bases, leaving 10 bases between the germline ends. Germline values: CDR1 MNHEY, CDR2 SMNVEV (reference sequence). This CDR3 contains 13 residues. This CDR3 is CACSSANTGELFF. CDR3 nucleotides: TGTGCCTGCTCGTCCGCGAACACCGGGGAGCTGTTTTTT.

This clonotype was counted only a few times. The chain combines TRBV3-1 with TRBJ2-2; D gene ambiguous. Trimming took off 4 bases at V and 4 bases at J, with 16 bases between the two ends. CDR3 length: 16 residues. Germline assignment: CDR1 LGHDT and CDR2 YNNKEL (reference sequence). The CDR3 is CASSPHTPTITGELFF. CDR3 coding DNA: TGTGCCAGCAGCCCACACACGCCGACGATCACCGGGGAGCTGTTTTTT. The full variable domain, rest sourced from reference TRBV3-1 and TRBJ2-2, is DTAVSQTPKYLVTQMGNDKSIKCEQNLGHDTMYWYKQDSKKFLKIMFSYNNKELIINETVPNRFSPKSPDKAHLNLHINSLELGDSAVYFCASSPHTPTITGELFFGEGSRLTVL.

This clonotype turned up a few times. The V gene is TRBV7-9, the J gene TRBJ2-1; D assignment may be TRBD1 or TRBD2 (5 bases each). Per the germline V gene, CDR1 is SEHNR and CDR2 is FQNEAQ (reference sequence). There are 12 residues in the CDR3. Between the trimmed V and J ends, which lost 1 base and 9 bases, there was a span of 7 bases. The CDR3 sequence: CASSLEGTEQFF. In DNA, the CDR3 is TGTGCCAGCAGCTTAGAGGGGACTGAGCAGTTCTTC.

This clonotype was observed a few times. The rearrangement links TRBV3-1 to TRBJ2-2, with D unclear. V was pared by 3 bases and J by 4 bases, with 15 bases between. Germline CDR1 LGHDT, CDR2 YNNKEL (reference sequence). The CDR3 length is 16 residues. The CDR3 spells CASSQSYPPLTGELFF. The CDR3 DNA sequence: TGTGCCAGCAGCCAGTCTTACCCCCCGCTCACCGGGGAGCTGTTTTTT.

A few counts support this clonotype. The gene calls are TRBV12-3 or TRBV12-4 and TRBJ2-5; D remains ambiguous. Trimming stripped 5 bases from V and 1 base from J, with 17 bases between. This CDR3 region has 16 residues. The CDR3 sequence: CASSTDDSRPQETQYF. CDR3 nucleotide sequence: TGTGCCAGCAGTACGGATGATTCTCGGCCCCAAGAGACCCAGTACTTC.

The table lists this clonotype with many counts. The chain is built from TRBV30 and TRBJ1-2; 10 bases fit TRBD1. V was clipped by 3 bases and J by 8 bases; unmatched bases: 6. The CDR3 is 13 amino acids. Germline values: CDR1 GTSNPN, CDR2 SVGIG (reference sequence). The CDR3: CAWSAGQGGGYTF. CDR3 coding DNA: TGTGCCTGGAGCGCCGGACAGGGGGGAGGCTACACCTTC.

For the CDR3, the DNA is TGTGCCAGCAGGCGTGAGGGAAATGAGCAGTTCTTC. Encoded protein: CASRREGNEQFF. The V gene is TRBV12-3 or TRBV12-4, the J gene TRBJ2-1, with D perhaps matching TRBD2 (5 bases). There are 12 residues in the CDR3. The V and J ends lost 6 bases and 7 bases respectively, with 10 bases between them.

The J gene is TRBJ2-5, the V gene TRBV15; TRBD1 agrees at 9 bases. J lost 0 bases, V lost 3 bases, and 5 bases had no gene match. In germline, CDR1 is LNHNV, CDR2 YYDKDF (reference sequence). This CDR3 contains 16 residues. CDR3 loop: CATSSAGQGHQETQYF. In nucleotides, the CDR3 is TGTGCCACCAGCAGCGCGGGACAGGGTCACCAAGAGACCCAGTACTTC.

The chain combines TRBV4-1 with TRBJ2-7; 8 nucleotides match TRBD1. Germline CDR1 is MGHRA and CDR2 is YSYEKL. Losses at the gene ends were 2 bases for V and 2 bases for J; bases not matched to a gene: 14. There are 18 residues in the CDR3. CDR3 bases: TGCGCCAGCAGCCAATCGGGGTCCGGGACAGGTGGCACCTACGAGCAGTACTTC. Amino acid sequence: CASSQSGSGTGGTYEQYF.

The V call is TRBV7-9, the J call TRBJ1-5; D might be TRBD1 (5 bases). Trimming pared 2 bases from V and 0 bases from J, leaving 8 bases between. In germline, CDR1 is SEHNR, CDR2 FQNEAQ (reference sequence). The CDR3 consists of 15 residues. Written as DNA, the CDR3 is TGTGCCAGCAGCTTACCGGGGGATAGCAATCAGCCCCAGCATTTT. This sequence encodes CASSLPGDSNQPQHF.